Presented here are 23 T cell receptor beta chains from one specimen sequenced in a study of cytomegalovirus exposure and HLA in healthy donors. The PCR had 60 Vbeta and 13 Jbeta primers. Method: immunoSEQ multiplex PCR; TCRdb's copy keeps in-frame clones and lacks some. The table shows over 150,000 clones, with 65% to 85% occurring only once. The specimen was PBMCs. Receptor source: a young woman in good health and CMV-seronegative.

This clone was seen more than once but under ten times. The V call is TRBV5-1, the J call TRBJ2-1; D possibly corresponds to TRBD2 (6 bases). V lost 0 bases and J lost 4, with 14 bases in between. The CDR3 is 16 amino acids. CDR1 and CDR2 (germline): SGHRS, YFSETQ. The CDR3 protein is CASSLAAGPLYNEQFF. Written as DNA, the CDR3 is TGCGCCAGCAGCTTGGCCGCGGGACCTTTGTACAATGAGCAGTTCTTC.

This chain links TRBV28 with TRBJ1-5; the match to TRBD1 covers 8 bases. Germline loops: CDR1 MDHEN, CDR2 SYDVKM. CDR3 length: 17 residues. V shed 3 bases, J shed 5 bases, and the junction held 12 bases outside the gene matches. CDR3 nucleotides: TGTGCCAGCAGTTTTCTCCAGGACAGGGACTTTTATCAGCCCCAGCATTTT. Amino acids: CASSFLQDRDFYQPQHF.

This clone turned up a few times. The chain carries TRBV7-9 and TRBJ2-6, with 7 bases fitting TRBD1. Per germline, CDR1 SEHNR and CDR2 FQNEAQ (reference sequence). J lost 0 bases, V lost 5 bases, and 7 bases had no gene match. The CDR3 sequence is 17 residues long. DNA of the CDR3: TGTGCCAGCAGCAGAAGGGACAGCCACTCTGGGGCCAACGTCCTGACTTTC. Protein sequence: CASSRRDSHSGANVLTF. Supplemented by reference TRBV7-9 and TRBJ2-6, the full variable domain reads DTGVSQNPRHKITKRGQNVTFRCDPISEHNRLYWYRQTLGQGPEFLTYFQNEAQLEKSRLLSDRFSAERPKGSFSTLEIQRTEQGDSAMYLCASSRRDSHSGANVLTFGAGSRLTVL.

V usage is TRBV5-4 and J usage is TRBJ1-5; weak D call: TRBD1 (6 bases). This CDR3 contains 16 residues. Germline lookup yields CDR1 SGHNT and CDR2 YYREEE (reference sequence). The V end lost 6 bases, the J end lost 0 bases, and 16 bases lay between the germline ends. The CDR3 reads CASNLLGQYSNQPQHF. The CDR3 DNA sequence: TGTGCCAGCAACTTACTTGGACAGTATAGCAATCAGCCCCAGCATTTT.

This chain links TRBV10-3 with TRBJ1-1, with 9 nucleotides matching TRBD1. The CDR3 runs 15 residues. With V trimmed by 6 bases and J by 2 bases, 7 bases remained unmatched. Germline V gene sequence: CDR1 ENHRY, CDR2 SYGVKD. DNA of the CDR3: TGTGCCATCAGCGACAGGGGGGAGGCCAACACTGAAGCTTTCTTT. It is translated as CAISDRGEANTEAFF.

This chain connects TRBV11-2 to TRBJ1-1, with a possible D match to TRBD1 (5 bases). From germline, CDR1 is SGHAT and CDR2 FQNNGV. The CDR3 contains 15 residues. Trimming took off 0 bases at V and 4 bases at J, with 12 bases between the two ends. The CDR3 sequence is CASSLDRGVGTEAFF. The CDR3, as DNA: TGTGCCAGCAGCTTAGATCGGGGGGTTGGCACTGAAGCTTTCTTT.

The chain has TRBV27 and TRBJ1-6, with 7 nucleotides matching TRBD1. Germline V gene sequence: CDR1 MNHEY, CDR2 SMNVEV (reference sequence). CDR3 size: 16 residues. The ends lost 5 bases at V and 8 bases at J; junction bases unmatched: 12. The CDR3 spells CASSTLRRDSYSPLHF. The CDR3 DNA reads TGTGCCAGCAGTACCCTGAGGAGGGACAGTTATTCACCCCTCCACTTT.

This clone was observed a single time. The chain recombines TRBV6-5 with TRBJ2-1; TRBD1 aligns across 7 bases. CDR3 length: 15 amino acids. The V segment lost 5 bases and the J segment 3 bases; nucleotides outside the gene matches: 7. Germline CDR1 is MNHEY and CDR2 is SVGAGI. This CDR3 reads CASSTTGTNYNEQFF. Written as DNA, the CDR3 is TGTGCCAGCAGTACGACAGGGACCAACTACAATGAGCAGTTCTTC.

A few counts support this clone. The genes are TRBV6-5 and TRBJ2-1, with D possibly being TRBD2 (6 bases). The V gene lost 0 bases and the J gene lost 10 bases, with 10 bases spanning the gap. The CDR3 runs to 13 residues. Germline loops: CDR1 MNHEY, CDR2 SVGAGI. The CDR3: CASSYSTSTEQFF. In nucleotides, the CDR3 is TGTGCCAGCAGTTACTCGACTAGTACGGAGCAGTTCTTC.

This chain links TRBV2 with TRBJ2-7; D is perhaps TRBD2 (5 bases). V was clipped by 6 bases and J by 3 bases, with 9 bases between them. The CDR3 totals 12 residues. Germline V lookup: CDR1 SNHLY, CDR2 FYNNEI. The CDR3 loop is CASSGDNYEQYF. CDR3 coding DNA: TGTGCCAGCAGCGGGGATAACTACGAGCAGTACTTC. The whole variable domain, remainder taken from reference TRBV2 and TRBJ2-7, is EPEVTQTPSHQVTQMGQEVILRCVPISNHLYFYWYRQILGQKVEFLVSFYNNEISEKSEIFDDQFSVERPDGSNFTLKIRSTKLEDSAMYFCASSGDNYEQYFGPGTRLTVT.

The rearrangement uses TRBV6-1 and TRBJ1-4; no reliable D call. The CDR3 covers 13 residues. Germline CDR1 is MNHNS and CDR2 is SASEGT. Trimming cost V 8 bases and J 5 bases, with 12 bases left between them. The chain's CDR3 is CASHTIRNEKLFF. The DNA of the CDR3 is TGTGCCAGCCACACTATCCGAAATGAAAAACTGTTTTTT.

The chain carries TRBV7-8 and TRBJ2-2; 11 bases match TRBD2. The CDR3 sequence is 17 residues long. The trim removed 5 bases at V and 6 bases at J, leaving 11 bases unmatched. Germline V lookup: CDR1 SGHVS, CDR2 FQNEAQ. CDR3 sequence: CASSRLTSGRFAGELFF. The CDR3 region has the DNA TGTGCCAGCAGCCGTTTAACTAGCGGGAGATTTGCCGGGGAGCTGTTTTTT.

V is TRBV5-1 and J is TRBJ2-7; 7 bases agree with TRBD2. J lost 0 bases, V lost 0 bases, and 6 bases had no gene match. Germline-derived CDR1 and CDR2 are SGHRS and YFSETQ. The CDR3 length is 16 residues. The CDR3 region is CASSLGLADVSYEQYF. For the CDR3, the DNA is TGCGCCAGCAGCTTGGGGCTAGCGGACGTCTCCTACGAGCAGTACTTC. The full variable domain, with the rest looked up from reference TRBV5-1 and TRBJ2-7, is KAGVTQTPRYLIKTRGQQVTLSCSPISGHRSVSWYQQTPGQGLQFLFEYFSETQRNKGNFPGRFSGRQFSNSRSEMNVSTLELGDSALYLCASSLGLADVSYEQYFGPGTRLTVT.

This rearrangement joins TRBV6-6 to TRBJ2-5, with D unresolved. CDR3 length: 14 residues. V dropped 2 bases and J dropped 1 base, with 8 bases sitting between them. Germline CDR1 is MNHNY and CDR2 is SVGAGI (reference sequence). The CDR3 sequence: CASSYASSQETQYF. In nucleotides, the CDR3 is TGTGCCAGCAGTTACGCTTCCAGCCAAGAGACCCAGTACTTC.

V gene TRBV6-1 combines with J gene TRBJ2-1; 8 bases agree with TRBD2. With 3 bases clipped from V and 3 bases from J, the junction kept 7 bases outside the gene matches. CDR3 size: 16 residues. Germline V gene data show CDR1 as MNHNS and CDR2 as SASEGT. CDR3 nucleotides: TGTGCCAGCAGTGACATAAAGCGGGAGATCTACAATGAGCAGTTCTTC. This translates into CASSDIKREIYNEQFF.

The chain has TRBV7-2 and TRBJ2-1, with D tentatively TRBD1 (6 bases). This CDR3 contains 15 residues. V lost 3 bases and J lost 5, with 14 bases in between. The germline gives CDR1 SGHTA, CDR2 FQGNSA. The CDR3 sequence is CASSFGNSGDNEQFF. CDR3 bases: TGTGCCAGCAGCTTTGGTAACTCAGGGGACAATGAGCAGTTCTTC.

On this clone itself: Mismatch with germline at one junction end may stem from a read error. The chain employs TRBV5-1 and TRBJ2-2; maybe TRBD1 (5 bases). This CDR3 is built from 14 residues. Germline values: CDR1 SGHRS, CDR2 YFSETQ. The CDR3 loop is CASRLGPEQRELFF. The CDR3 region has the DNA TGCGCCAGCAGATTGGGGCCAGAACAAAGGGAGCTGTTTTTT.

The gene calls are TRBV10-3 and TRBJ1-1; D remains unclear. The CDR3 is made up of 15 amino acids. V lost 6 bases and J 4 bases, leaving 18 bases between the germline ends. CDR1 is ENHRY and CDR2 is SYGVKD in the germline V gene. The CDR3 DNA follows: TGTGCCATCAGCCTAGATGAAGGCGGGAGCACTGAAGCTTTCTTT. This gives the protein CAISLDEGGSTEAFF.

The CDR3 reads CASSFSWDSYGYTF. CDR3 coding DNA: TGTGCCAGCAGTTTCTCTTGGGACAGCTATGGCTACACCTTC. The chain links TRBV6-5 to TRBJ1-2; 7 bases are a match to TRBD1. Germline V gene data show CDR1 as MNHEY and CDR2 as SVGAGI. The CDR3 is 14 amino acids. V lost 4 bases to trimming and J lost 4 bases; unmatched junction nucleotides: 6.

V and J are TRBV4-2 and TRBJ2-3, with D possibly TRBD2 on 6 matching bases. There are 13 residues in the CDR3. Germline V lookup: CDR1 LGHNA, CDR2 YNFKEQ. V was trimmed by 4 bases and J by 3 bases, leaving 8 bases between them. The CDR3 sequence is CASSPSATDTQYF. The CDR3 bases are TGTGCCAGCAGCCCTAGCGCGACAGATACGCAGTATTTT.

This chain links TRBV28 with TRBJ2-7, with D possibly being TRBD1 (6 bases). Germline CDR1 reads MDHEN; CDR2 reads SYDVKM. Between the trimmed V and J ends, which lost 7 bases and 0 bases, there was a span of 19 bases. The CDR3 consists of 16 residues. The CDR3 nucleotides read TGTGCCAGCAACCAGGACAGAGCGACCCTCTCCTACGAGCAGTACTTC. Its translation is CASNQDRATLSYEQYF. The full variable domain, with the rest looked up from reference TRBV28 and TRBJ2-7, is DVKVTQSSRYLVKRTGEKVFLECVQDMDHENMFWYRQDPGLGLRLIYFSYDVKMKEKGDIPEGYSVSREKKERFSLILESASTNQTSMYLCASNQDRATLSYEQYFGPGTRLTVT.

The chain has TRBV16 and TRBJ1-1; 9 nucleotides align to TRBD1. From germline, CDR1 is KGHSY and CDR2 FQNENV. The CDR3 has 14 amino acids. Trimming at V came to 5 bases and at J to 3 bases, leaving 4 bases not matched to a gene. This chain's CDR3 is CASSKRQGDTEAFF. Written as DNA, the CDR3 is TGTGCCAGCAGCAAGCGACAGGGGGACACTGAAGCTTTCTTT.

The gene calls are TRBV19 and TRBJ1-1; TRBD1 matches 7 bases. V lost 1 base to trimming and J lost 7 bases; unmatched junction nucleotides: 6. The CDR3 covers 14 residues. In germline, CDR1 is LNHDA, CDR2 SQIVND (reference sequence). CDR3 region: CASSIGQGPIEAFF. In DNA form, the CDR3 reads TGTGCCAGTAGTATAGGACAGGGCCCTATTGAAGCTTTCTTT.